Following are 11 T cell receptor beta chains from one sample sequenced in a study of T cell responses to AZD1222 COVID-19 vaccine. Clones were sequenced by immunoSEQ multiplex PCR, and TCRdb holds only the in-frame ones, with some missing. Of more than 100,000 clones listed, around nine tenths were seen once; the top ten hold 2% to 2.5%. This specimen consisted of peripheral blood, obtained on day 0 of AZD1222 vaccination. These receptors all stem from an adult in good health.

This clone was recorded once. The chain couples TRBV19 to TRBJ2-3; D is tentatively TRBD1 or TRBD2 (6 bases each). Germline lookup yields CDR1 LNHDA and CDR2 SQIVND (reference sequence). The V gene lost 8 bases and the J gene lost 1 base, with 16 bases spanning the gap. This CDR3 spans 15 amino acids. The CDR3 DNA follows: TGTGCCAGTGTACCGGGGGACAAACGCACAGATACGCAGTATTTT. Translated: CASVPGDKRTDTQYF.

The chain combines TRBV19 with TRBJ2-5, with 10 bases aligning to TRBD2. CDR1 and CDR2 (germline): LNHDA, SQIVND (reference sequence). The CDR3 runs to 15 residues. V trimming: 6 bases; J trimming: 5 bases; junction bases outside the gene matches: 9. Here the CDR3 reads CASRRGAGGYETQYF. The CDR3 nucleotides are TGTGCCAGTAGAAGGGGAGCGGGAGGGTACGAGACCCAGTACTTC. The full variable domain, rest sourced from reference TRBV19 and TRBJ2-5, is DGGITQSPKYLFRKEGQNVTLSCEQNLNHDAMYWYRQDPGQGLRLIYYSQIVNDFQKGDIAEGYSVSREKKESFPLTVTSAQKNPTAFYLCASRRGAGGYETQYFGPGTRLLVL.

The chain carries TRBV19 and TRBJ2-1; 7 bases map to TRBD1. The CDR3 is made up of 16 amino acids. With 7 bases clipped from V and 2 bases from J, the junction kept 11 bases outside the gene matches. Germline CDR1 is LNHDA and CDR2 is SQIVND (reference sequence). The CDR3 DNA reads TGTGCCAGTAACCCCCGTGGCCAGGGGGCCTACAATGAGCAGTTCTTC. Its translation is CASNPRGQGAYNEQFF.

J is TRBJ2-2 and V is TRBV5-1; D is unresolved. This CDR3 is 12 amino acids long. V was shortened by 0 bases and J by 8 bases, with 5 bases between the two germline ends. Germline-derived CDR1 and CDR2 are SGHRS and YFSETQ. This CDR3 is CASSLAGGELFF. Here the CDR3 DNA reads TGCGCCAGCAGCTTGGCCGGAGGGGAGCTGTTTTTT. Combining the CDR3 with reference TRBV5-1 and TRBJ2-2 gives the whole variable domain KAGVTQTPRYLIKTRGQQVTLSCSPISGHRSVSWYQQTPGQGLQFLFEYFSETQRNKGNFPGRFSGRQFSNSRSEMNVSTLELGDSALYLCASSLAGGELFFGEGSRLTVL.

The V gene is TRBV6-2 or TRBV6-3, the J gene TRBJ2-7; D unresolved. V was clipped by 6 bases and J by 6 bases, with 9 bases between them. The CDR3 has 11 residues. The V gene's germline CDR1 is MNHEY and CDR2 SVGEGT. Written as DNA, the CDR3 is TGTGCCAGCAGCACCTTCTCCGAGCAGTACTTC. This translates into CASSTFSEQYF.

This chain uses TRBV5-1 with TRBJ2-7, with 10 bases matching TRBD1. The CDR3 is 14 residues long. Looked up from germline, CDR1 is SGHRS and CDR2 is YFSETQ. V dropped 3 bases and J dropped 2; count of bases not matched to a gene: 2. The CDR3 nucleotides read TGCGCCAGCAGCTGGGGACAGGGGACCTACGAGCAGTACTTC. Translation gives CASSWGQGTYEQYF.

The J gene is TRBJ2-2, the V gene TRBV24-1; no clear D gene. Germline CDR1 reads KGHDR; CDR2 reads SFDVKD. Trimming took 0 bases from V and 1 from J, leaving 5 bases between them. The CDR3 has 15 residues. The CDR3 nucleotides read TGTGCCACCAGTGATTTGGGCAGGAACACCGGGGAGCTGTTTTTT. It codes for CATSDLGRNTGELFF.

As concerns this clone: The identical CDR3 is also encoded by other nucleotide sequences in the sample. V and J are TRBV19 and TRBJ1-1, with D maybe TRBD1 (5 bases). The germline V and J ends were trimmed by 3 bases and 1 base, with 9 bases remaining between them. The germline CDR1 and CDR2 sequences are LNHDA and SQIVND (reference sequence). This CDR3 comprises 14 residues. CDR3 amino acids: CASSITGGNTEAFF. CDR3 in DNA: TGTGCCAGTAGTATCACGGGGGGGAACACTGAAGCTTTCTTT.

This chain connects TRBV18 to TRBJ2-3; TRBD2 aligns across 12 bases. Germline V gene data show CDR1 as KGHSH and CDR2 as LQKENI. J was trimmed by 5 bases and V by 3 bases; bases with no gene match: 3. This CDR3 is built from 15 residues. CDR3 nucleotide sequence: TGTGCCAGCTCACCCGGACTAGCGGGGAGAGATACGCAGTATTTT. It specifies CASSPGLAGRDTQYF.

The chain recombines TRBV2 with TRBJ1-5, with 7 bases lining up with TRBD1. This CDR3 has 16 residues. V dropped 6 bases and J dropped 7; count of bases not matched to a gene: 15. Germline CDR1 and CDR2: SNHLY and FYNNEI. CDR3 residues: CASRAGGGIGRQPQHF. CDR3 sequence (DNA): TGTGCCAGCAGGGCAGGGGGGGGGATCGGAAGGCAGCCCCAGCATTTT.

The V and J genes are TRBV2 and TRBJ2-3, with D hard to call. Trimming stripped 7 bases from V and 1 base from J, with 9 bases between. The CDR3 has 13 amino acids. From germline, CDR1 is SNHLY and CDR2 FYNNEI. Written as DNA, the CDR3 is TGTGCCAGCAATTGGCGCCGCACAGATACGCAGTATTTT. Amino acids: CASNWRRTDTQYF.